These 21 T cell receptor beta chains came from one sample sequenced in a study of blood T cell repertoires in COVID-19. TCRdb keeps only in-frame clones here, not all; method: immunoSEQ multiplex PCR. The sample lists approximately 150,000 clones; roughly four fifths were seen once. The specimen was PBMCs or T cells enriched from blood (not recorded which). These receptors were obtained from a woman in her fifties or sixties with acute COVID-19.

The rearrangement links TRBV7-9 to TRBJ2-4, with 7 positions matching TRBD1. The ends lost 1 base at V and 6 bases at J; junction bases unmatched: 3. CDR3 size: 14 residues. Germline V gene lookup returns CDR1 SEHNR and CDR2 FQNEAQ (reference sequence). Written as DNA, the CDR3 is TGTGCCAGCAGCTTAGGAGGGGGCGGAAACATTCAGTACTTC. It is translated as CASSLGGGGNIQYF.

The chain is built from TRBV29-1 and TRBJ2-1; TRBD2 aligns across 12 bases. CDR3 length equals 13 residues. The V and J ends lost 7 bases and 9 bases, in that order; junction bases with no gene match: 7. The germline V gene has CDR1 SQVTM and CDR2 ANQGSEA. The CDR3 spells CSGSSGRASEQFF. CDR3 nucleotide sequence: TGCAGCGGATCTAGCGGGAGGGCCTCTGAGCAGTTCTTC.

This clone was found once. The CDR3 region is CASSIPSGRNQNTQYF. The CDR3 nucleotides are TGCGCCAGCAGCATACCTAGCGGGAGGAATCAAAATACGCAGTATTTT. V gene TRBV5-1 combines with J gene TRBJ2-3; TRBD2 aligns across 11 bases. Per the germline V gene, CDR1 is SGHRS and CDR2 is YFSETQ. This CDR3 spans 16 amino acids. J gave up 7 bases and V 4 bases, and 11 bases lay outside the gene matches. The full variable domain, with the rest looked up from reference TRBV5-1 and TRBJ2-3, is KAGVTQTPRYLIKTRGQQVTLSCSPISGHRSVSWYQQTPGQGLQFLFEYFSETQRNKGNFPGRFSGRQFSNSRSEMNVSTLELGDSALYLCASSIPSGRNQNTQYFGPGTRLTVL.

This chain uses TRBV5-4 with TRBJ1-1; D call uncertain. In germline, CDR1 is SGHNT, CDR2 YYREEE (reference sequence). This CDR3 region has 11 residues. V dropped 6 bases and J dropped 8 bases, with 11 bases sitting between them. The CDR3 is CASISGSEAFF. The CDR3, as DNA: TGTGCCAGCATCTCCGGTAGCGAAGCTTTCTTT.

The chain joins TRBV5-5 to TRBJ2-3; possible D gene TRBD1, 6 bases. Germline lookup yields CDR1 SGHKS and CDR2 YYEKEE (reference sequence). The ends were cut back, 6 bases at V and 4 bases at J, with 12 bases in the middle. The CDR3 spans 13 residues. CDR3 amino acids: CASKMPGADTQYF. In DNA, the CDR3 is TGTGCCAGCAAAATGCCAGGGGCAGATACGCAGTATTTT. Supplemented by reference TRBV5-5 and TRBJ2-3, the full variable domain reads DAGVTQSPTHLIKTRGQQVTLRCSPISGHKSVSWYQQVLGQGPQFIFQYYEKEERGRGNFPDRFSARQFPNYSSELNVNALLLGDSALYLCASKMPGADTQYFGPGTRLTVL.

This clone was observed a single time. This chain connects TRBV27 to TRBJ2-5; D is uncertain. Trimming stripped 2 bases from V and 5 bases from J, with 21 bases between. Germline V gene sequence: CDR1 MNHEY, CDR2 SMNVEV (reference sequence). The CDR3 totals 17 residues. This chain's CDR3 is CASSLLPPLVPEETQYF. Written as DNA, the CDR3 is TGTGCCAGCAGTTTACTGCCCCCTTTAGTACCCGAGGAGACCCAGTACTTC.

The genes are TRBV25-1 and TRBJ1-6; a possible D gene is TRBD1 (6 bases). Germline loops: CDR1 MGHDK, CDR2 SYGVNS. CDR3 length: 13 amino acids. The germline V and J ends were trimmed by 6 bases and 9 bases, with 12 bases remaining between them. DNA of the CDR3: TGTGCCAGCAGGGGCCAAGGGGGTTCACCCCTCCACTTT. Amino acids: CASRGQGGSPLHF.

The gene calls are TRBV30 and TRBJ2-3; D may be TRBD2 (5 bases). The ends were cut back, 3 bases at V and 4 bases at J, with 14 bases in the middle. This CDR3 contains 14 residues. CDR1 is GTSNPN, CDR2 SVGIG, per germline (reference sequence). The DNA for the CDR3 is TGTGCCTGGAGCGGCGGACGGGAACCAGATACGCAGTATTTT. Translating gives CAWSGGREPDTQYF.

The genes are TRBV27 and TRBJ1-1, with 7 bases lining up with TRBD1. The CDR3 contains 13 residues. The germline V gene encodes CDR1 MNHEY and CDR2 SMNVEV (reference sequence). With 6 bases clipped from V and 6 bases from J, the junction kept 7 bases outside the gene matches. The CDR3 nucleotides are TGTGCCAGCAGACAGGGGACGGCCGCTGAAGCTTTCTTT. Its translation is CASRQGTAAEAFF.

This chain links TRBV10-3 with TRBJ2-3; weak D call: TRBD2 (6 bases). V lost 3 bases and J lost 13, with 14 bases in between. Germline CDR1 ENHRY, CDR2 SYGVKD. This CDR3 has 12 amino acids. CDR3 in DNA: TGTGCCATCAGTGATGGAGGGGCCCAGGAGTATTTT. Amino acid sequence: CAISDGGAQEYF.

This chain links TRBV7-9 with TRBJ2-3, with 7 bases lining up with TRBD2. The CDR3 spans 15 residues. CDR1 is SEHNR, CDR2 FQNEAQ, per germline (reference sequence). After removal of 3 bases from V and 2 bases from J, the junction contained 5 bases not matched to a gene. The CDR3: CASSFEGGHTDTQYF. The CDR3 DNA reads as TGTGCCAGCAGCTTCGAGGGAGGGCACACAGATACGCAGTATTTT.

This clone has only a few counts. The chain carries TRBV19 and TRBJ1-2; no clear D gene. The CDR3 spans 15 residues. V was pared by 2 bases and J by 2 bases, with 12 bases between. From germline, CDR1 is LNHDA and CDR2 SQIVND (reference sequence). CDR3 DNA sequence: TGTGCCAGTAGTATATCTTCTAGCGGCAACTATGGCTACACCTTC. This gives the protein CASSISSSGNYGYTF.

V gene TRBV10-2 combines with J gene TRBJ2-2; D not certain. V lost 2 bases and J lost 0, with 13 bases in between. Per the germline V gene, CDR1 is WSHSY and CDR2 is SAAADI. The CDR3 sequence is 17 residues long. CDR3 loop: CASSEPRSSTNTGELFF. The DNA of the CDR3 is TGCGCCAGCAGTGAGCCGAGGTCCAGTACGAACACCGGGGAGCTGTTTTTT.

V and J are TRBV7-8 and TRBJ1-5, with D tentatively TRBD1 (5 bases). CDR3 length: 15 amino acids. Trimming stripped 3 bases from V and 5 bases from J, with 14 bases between. Germline V gene data show CDR1 as SGHVS and CDR2 as FQNEAQ. CDR3 DNA: TGTGCCAGCAGCTTCTCAGGGACTAAAGATCAGCCCCAGCATTTT. It codes for CASSFSGTKDQPQHF.

The chain joins TRBV20-1 to TRBJ1-4, with D hard to call. The CDR3 loop spans 11 amino acids. The germline V and J ends were trimmed by 3 bases and 8 bases, with 7 bases remaining between them. The germline V gene encodes CDR1 DFQATT and CDR2 SNEGSKA (reference sequence). This CDR3 is CSARPEEKLFF. In DNA form, the CDR3 reads TGCAGTGCTAGGCCAGAAGAAAAACTGTTTTTT.

This clone was seen a handful of times. The chain joins TRBV11-2 to TRBJ2-1, with D possibly matching TRBD2 (5 bases). CDR1 and CDR2 from the germline V gene are SGHAT and FQNNGV. The CDR3 extends over 16 amino acids. Between the trimmed V and J ends, which lost 5 bases and 0 bases, there was a span of 14 bases. This CDR3 is CASSPGTGSSYNEQFF. CDR3 nucleotide sequence: TGTGCCAGCAGCCCAGGAACGGGAAGCTCCTACAATGAGCAGTTCTTC. The full variable domain, its missing parts supplied by reference TRBV11-2 and TRBJ2-1, is EAGVAQSPRYKIIEKRQSVAFWCNPISGHATLYWYQQILGQGPKLLIQFQNNGVVDDSQLPKDRFSAERLKGVDSTLKIQPAKLEDSAVYLCASSPGTGSSYNEQFFGPGTRLTVL.

V gene TRBV10-2 combines with J gene TRBJ2-5; the D is unclear. The ends were cut back, 3 bases at V and 7 bases at J, with 12 bases in the middle. Germline V gives CDR1 WSHSY, CDR2 SAAADI. The CDR3 sequence is 13 residues long. The CDR3: CASSDASVRTQYF. The CDR3 nucleotides read TGCGCCAGCAGTGATGCTAGTGTGAGGACCCAGTACTTC.

The genes are TRBV7-2 and TRBJ1-2; perhaps TRBD1 as D (5 bases). CDR1 and CDR2 (germline): SGHTA, FQGNSA. V was shortened by 6 bases and J by 4 bases, with 15 bases between the two germline ends. The CDR3 has 14 amino acids. DNA of the CDR3: TGTGCCAGCAGTACTGGGGGGGGAAGCTATGGCTACACCTTC. Amino acid sequence: CASSTGGGSYGYTF.

V and J are TRBV15 and TRBJ2-2; 8 bases are a match to TRBD2. CDR3 length: 16 amino acids. Germline CDR1 LNHNV, CDR2 YYDKDF (reference sequence). The junction had 6 bases not matched to a gene; V was cut back by 3 bases and J by 3 bases. CDR3 nucleotides: TGTGCCACCAGCAGCTCCCTAGCGGGCGACACCGGGGAGCTGTTTTTT. Translated, it gives CATSSSLAGDTGELFF.

V gene TRBV29-1 combines with J gene TRBJ2-5; 7 positions agree with TRBD2. The CDR3 consists of 13 residues. Germline trimming cut 1 base from V and 5 bases from J; bases unmatched to any gene: 4. Germline CDR1 is SQVTM and CDR2 is ANQGSEA. CDR3 protein: CSVEVGEGETQYF. The CDR3 coding sequence is TGCAGCGTTGAAGTGGGGGAGGGCGAGACCCAGTACTTC.

This clone was counted once. This chain uses TRBV7-8 with TRBJ2-5, with 10 bases fitting TRBD2. The CDR3 contains 16 residues. Losses at the gene ends were 5 bases for V and 1 base for J; bases not matched to a gene: 7. The V gene's germline CDR1 is SGHVS and CDR2 FQNEAQ. The CDR3 region is CASSPGLAAPQETQYF. The CDR3, as DNA: TGTGCCAGCAGCCCCGGACTAGCGGCCCCCCAAGAGACCCAGTACTTC.